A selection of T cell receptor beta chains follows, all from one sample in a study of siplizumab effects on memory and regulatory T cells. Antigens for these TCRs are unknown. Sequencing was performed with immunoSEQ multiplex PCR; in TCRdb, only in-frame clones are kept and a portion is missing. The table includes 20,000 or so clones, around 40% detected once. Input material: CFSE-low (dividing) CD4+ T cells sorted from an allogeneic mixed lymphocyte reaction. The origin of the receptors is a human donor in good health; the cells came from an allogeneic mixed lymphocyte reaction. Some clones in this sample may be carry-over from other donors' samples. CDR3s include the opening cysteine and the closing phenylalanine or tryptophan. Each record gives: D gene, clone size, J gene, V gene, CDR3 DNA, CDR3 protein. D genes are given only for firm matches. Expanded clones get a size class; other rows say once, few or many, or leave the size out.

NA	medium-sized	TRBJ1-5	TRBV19	TGTGCCAGTAGTATCCATCGGGGGACTCAGCCCCAGCATTTT	CASSIHRGTQPQHF
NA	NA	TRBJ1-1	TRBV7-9	TGTGCCAGCAGCTTAGATAGGGACACTGAAGCTTTCTTT	CASSLDRDTEAFF
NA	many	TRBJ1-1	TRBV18	TGTGCCAGCTCACCGACCAGACAGACGGGGACTGAAGCTTTCTTT	CASSPTRQTGTEAFF
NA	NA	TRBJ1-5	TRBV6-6	TGTGCCAGCAGTTACTCCGGTTGGGGTCAGCCCCAGCATTTT	CASSYSGWGQPQHF
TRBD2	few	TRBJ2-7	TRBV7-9	TGTGCCAGCACCAAGCAGGAGCGGGGGGGAGGCGAGCAGTACTTC	CASTKQERGGGEQYF
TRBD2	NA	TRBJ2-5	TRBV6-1	TGTGCCAGCAGAAGGACTAGCGAGACCCAGTACTTC	CASRRTSETQYF
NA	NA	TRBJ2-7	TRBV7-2	TGTGCCAGCAGCTTGGGGGCTAGCGGCTACTACGAGCAGTACTTC	CASSLGASGYYEQYF
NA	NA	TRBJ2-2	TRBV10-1	TGCGCCAGCAGTGGACTAGTCACCGGGGAGCTGTTTTTT	CASSGLVTGELFF
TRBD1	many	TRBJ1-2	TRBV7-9	TGTGCCAGCAGCTTGGGACAGGCCTTCCTCAACTATGGCTACACCTTC	CASSLGQAFLNYGYTF
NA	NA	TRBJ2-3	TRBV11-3	TGTGCCAGCAGCGCCCGGCGGGAAAGGGGCACAGATACGCAGTATTTT	CASSARRERGTDTQYF
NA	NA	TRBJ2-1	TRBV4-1	TGCGCCAGCAGCCTCGGACAGCTTCTATACAATGAGCAGTTCTTC	CASSLGQLLYNEQFF
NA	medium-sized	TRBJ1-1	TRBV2	TGTGCCAGCAGCGAAGCCAAGGGTATCGGAACTGAAGCTTTCTTT	CASSEAKGIGTEAFF
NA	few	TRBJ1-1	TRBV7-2	TGTGCCAGCAGCACTCAGGTGAACACTGAAGCTTTCTTT	CASSTQVNTEAFF
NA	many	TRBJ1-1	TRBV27	TGTGCCAGCAGTCCTATCTCTGGGGCCCCTAGGGTAGCTTTCTTT	CASSPISGAPRVAFF
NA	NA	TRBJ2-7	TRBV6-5	TGTGCCAGCAGGAGCGCGGGCAGCTCCTACGAGCAGTACTTC	CASRSAGSSYEQYF
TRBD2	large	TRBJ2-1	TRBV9	TGTGCCAGCAGCCTTTTAGCGGGAGTCCACAATGAGCAGTTCTTC	CASSLLAGVHNEQFF
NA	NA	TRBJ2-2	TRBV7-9	TGTGCCAGCAGCTTCGTCGCCGGGGAGCTGTTTTTT	CASSFVAGELFF
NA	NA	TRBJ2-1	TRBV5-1	TGCGCCAGCAGCTGGGACCCCAGCTCCTACAATGAGCAGTTCTTC	CASSWDPSSYNEQFF
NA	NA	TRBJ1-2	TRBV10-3	TGTGCCATCAGTGAAGGATTGGGCGGCTATGGCTACACCTTC	CAISEGLGGYGYTF
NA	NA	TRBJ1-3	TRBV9	TGTGCCAGCAGCGTAGACGGGGCTGGAAACACCATATATTTT	CASSVDGAGNTIYF
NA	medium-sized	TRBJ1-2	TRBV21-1	TGTGCCAGCAGCCCCCGTAACTATGGCTACACCTTC	CASSPRNYGYTF
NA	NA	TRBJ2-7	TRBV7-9	TGTGCCAGCAGCTCCGAACTTTCTCGGGATGAGCAGTACTTC	CASSSELSRDEQYF